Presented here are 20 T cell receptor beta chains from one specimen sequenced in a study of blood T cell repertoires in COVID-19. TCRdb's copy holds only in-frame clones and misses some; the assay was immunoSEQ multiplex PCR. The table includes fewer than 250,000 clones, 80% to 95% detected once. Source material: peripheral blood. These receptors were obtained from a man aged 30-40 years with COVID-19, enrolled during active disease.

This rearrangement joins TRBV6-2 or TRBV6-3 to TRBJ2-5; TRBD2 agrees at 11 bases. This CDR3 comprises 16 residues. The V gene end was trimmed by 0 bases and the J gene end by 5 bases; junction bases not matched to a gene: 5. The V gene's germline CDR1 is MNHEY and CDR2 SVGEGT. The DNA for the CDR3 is TGTGCCAGCAGTTACTCTAGCGGGGGGGCAGGGGAGACCCAGTACTTC. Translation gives CASSYSSGGAGETQYF.

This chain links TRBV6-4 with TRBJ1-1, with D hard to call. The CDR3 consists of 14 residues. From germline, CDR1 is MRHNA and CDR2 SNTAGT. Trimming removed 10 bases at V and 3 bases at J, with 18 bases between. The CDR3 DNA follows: TGTGCCACCCGCCGGAGGCATTCCGACACTGAAGCTTTCTTT. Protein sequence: CATRRRHSDTEAFF.

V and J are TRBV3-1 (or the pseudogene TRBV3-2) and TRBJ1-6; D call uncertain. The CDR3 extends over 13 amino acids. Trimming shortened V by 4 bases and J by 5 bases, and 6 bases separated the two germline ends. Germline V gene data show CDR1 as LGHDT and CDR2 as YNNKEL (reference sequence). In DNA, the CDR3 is TGTGCCAGCAGCCCCAACAATAATTCACCCCTCCACTTT. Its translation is CASSPNNNSPLHF.

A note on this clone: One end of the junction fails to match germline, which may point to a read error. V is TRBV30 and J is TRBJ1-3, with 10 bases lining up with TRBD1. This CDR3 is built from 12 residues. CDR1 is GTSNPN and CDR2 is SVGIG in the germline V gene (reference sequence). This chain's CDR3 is CAWSPTGGRRPF. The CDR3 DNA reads TGTGCCTGGAGTCCGACAGGGGGCCGGAGGCCTTTT.

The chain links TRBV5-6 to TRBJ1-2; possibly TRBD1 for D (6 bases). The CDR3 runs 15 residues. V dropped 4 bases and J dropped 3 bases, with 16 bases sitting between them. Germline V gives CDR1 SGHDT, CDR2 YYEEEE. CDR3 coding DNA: TGTGCCAGCAGCGTTCGGACAGTATCCCACTATGGCTACACCTTC. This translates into CASSVRTVSHYGYTF. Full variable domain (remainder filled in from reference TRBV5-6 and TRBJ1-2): DAGVTQSPTHLIKTRGQQVTLRCSPKSGHDTVSWYQQALGQGPQFIFQYYEEEERQRGNFPDRFSGHQFPNYSSELNVNALLLGDSALYLCASSVRTVSHYGYTFGSGTRLTVV.

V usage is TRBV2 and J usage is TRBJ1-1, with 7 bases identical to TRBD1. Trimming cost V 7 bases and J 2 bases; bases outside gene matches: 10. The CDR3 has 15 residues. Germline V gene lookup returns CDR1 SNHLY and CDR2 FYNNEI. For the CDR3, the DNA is TGTGCCAGCACTGTGGAACAGGGGAAAAACACTGAAGCTTTCTTT. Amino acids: CASTVEQGKNTEAFF.

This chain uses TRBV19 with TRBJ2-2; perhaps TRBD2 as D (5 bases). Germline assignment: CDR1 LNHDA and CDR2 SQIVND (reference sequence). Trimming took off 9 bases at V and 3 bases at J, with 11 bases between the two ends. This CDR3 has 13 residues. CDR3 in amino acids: CASFWRDTGELFF. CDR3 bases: TGTGCCAGCTTTTGGCGGGACACCGGGGAGCTGTTTTTT.

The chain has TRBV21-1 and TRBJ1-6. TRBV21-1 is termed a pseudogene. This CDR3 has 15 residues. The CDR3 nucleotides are TGTGCCAGCAGCAACGTTCTCTCCTATAATTCACCCCTCCACTTT. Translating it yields CASSNVLSYNSPLHF.

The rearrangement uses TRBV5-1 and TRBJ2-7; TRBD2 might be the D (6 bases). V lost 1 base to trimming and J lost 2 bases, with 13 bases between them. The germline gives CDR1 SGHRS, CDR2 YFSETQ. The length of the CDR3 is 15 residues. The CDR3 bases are TGCGCCAGCAGCTTGAAGATCCCGGGGGCCTACGAGCAGTACTTC. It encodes CASSLKIPGAYEQYF.

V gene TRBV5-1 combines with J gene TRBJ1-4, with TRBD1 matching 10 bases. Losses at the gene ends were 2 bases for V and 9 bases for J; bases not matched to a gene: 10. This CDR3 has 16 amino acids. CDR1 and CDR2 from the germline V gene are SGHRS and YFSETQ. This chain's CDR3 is CASSFQGGTGDQKLFF. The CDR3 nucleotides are TGCGCCAGCAGCTTCCAGGGAGGGACAGGGGATCAAAAACTGTTTTTT.

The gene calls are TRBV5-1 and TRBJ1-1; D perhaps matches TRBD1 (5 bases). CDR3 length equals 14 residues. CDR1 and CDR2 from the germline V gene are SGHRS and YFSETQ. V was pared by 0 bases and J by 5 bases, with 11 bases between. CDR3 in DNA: TGCGCCAGCAGCTTGGAAACAGGTTTGACTGAAGCTTTCTTT. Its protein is CASSLETGLTEAFF.

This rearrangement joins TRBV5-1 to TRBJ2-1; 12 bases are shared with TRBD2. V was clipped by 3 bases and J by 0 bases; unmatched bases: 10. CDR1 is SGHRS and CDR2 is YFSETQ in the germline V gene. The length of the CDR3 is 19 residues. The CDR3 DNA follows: TGCGCCAGCAGCTCCTATGCGTCTAGCGGGGGGGCCTCCTACAATGAGCAGTTCTTC. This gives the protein CASSSYASSGGASYNEQFF.

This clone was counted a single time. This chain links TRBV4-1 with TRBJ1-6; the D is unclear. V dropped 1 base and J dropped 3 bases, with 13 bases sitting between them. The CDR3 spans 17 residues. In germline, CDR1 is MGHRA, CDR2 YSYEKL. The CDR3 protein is CASSQGAGSYYNSPLHF. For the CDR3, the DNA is TGCGCCAGCAGCCAAGGCGCGGGGTCTTACTATAATTCACCCCTCCACTTT.

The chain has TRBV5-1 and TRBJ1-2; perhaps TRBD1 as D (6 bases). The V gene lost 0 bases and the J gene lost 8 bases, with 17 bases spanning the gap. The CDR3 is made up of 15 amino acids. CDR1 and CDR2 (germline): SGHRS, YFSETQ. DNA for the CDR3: TGCGCCAGCAGCTTGGTGGCAGGGGCCTCCCAGGGCTACACCTTC. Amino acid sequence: CASSLVAGASQGYTF.

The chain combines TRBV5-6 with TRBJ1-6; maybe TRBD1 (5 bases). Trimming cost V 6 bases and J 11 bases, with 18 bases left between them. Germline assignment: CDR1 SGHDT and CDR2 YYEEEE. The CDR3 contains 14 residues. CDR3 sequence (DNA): TGTGCCAGCATGAGCGGGGACGTAATCGCACCCCTCCACTTT. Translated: CASMSGDVIAPLHF.

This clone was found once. CDR3 coding DNA: TGCGCCAGCAGGCGACAGGGCGACACTGAAGCTTTCTTT. This sequence encodes CASRRQGDTEAFF. The gene calls are TRBV5-1 and TRBJ1-1, with TRBD1 identical over 7 bases. CDR1 SGHRS and CDR2 YFSETQ come from the germline V gene. This CDR3 contains 13 residues. V shed 5 bases, J shed 3 bases, and the junction held 4 bases outside the gene matches.

CDR3 region: CASSPNPGNYGYTF. In DNA form, the CDR3 reads TGTGCCAGCAGCCCAAACCCGGGTAACTATGGCTACACCTTC. This sequence joins TRBV11-2 and TRBJ1-2; no clear D gene. Trimming left V 5 bases short and J 1 base short, with 11 bases between. Germline assignment: CDR1 SGHAT and CDR2 FQNNGV. The CDR3 spans 14 residues.

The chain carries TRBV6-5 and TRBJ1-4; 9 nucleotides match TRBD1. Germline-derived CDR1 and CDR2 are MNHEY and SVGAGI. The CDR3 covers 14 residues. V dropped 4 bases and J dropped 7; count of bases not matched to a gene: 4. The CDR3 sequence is CASSLQGAGEKLFF. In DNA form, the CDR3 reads TGTGCCAGCAGTTTACAGGGGGCAGGTGAAAAACTGTTTTTT.

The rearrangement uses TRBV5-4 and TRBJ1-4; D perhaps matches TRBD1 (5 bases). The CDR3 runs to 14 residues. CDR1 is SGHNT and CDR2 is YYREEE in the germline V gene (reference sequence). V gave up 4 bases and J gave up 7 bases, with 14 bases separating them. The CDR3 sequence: CASSATGGSEKLFF. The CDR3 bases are TGTGCCAGCAGCGCGACGGGGGGAAGTGAAAAACTGTTTTTT.

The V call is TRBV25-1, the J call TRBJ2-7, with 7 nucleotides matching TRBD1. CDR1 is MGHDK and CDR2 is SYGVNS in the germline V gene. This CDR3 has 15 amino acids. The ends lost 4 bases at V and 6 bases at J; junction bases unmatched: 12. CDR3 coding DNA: TGTGCCAGCAGTGCCCAGACAGGGAGAGGGGCCGAGCAGTACTTC. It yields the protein CASSAQTGRGAEQYF.